One sample yielded the 18 T cell receptor beta chains listed below, sequenced in a study of PD-1 blockade in classical Hodgkin lymphoma. TCRdb's copy holds only in-frame clones and misses some; the assay was immunoSEQ multiplex PCR. Of around 30,000 clones in the sample, approximately 90% were seen once. Time point of the sample: newly diagnosed, previously untreated cHL patient sample. Sequencing was performed on peripheral blood mononuclear cells (PBMCs). Receptors originate from a human donor with classical Hodgkin lymphoma.

V gene TRBV9 combines with J gene TRBJ2-3, with TRBD2 matching 9 bases. Trimming cost V 3 bases and J 0 bases; bases outside gene matches: 2. Germline V lookup: CDR1 SGDLS, CDR2 YYNGEE. This CDR3 contains 15 residues. CDR3 protein: CASSASGISTDTQYF. The CDR3 DNA follows: TGTGCCAGCAGCGCTAGCGGGATTAGCACAGATACGCAGTATTTT.

This clone came up once. Other DNA sequences in the same sample also yield this CDR3. J is TRBJ1-1 and V is TRBV7-2, with 7 bases aligning to TRBD1. CDR1 is SGHTA, CDR2 FQGNSA, per germline. The V segment lost 5 bases and the J segment 0 bases; nucleotides outside the gene matches: 3. The CDR3 runs 14 residues. CDR3 DNA: TGTGCCAGCAGCCCCGGGACAGTGAACACTGAAGCTTTCTTT. It encodes CASSPGTVNTEAFF.

The chain is built from TRBV5-6 and TRBJ2-5; a weak D match, TRBD1 (6 bases). CDR1 SGHDT and CDR2 YYEEEE come from the germline V gene. Trimming cost V 1 base and J 5 bases, with 15 bases left between them. CDR3 length: 15 residues. This CDR3 reads CASSLNWGRLETQYF. CDR3 DNA: TGTGCCAGCAGCTTGAACTGGGGGCGCCTGGAGACCCAGTACTTC.

The V gene is TRBV5-1, the J gene TRBJ2-2; D not certain. Germline V CDR1 and CDR2: SGHRS, YFSETQ. CDR3 length equals 15 residues. V was cut by 0 bases and J by 1 base, with 7 bases left in between. CDR3 in amino acids: CASSLGVGNTGELFF. Here the CDR3 DNA reads TGCGCCAGCAGCTTGGGCGTCGGGAACACCGGGGAGCTGTTTTTT.

In its sample, this clone was seen a few times. This rearrangement joins TRBV28 to TRBJ2-7; TRBD2 aligns across 9 bases. J was trimmed by 4 bases and V by 3 bases; bases with no gene match: 4. The germline gives CDR1 MDHEN, CDR2 SYDVKM. CDR3 length equals 14 residues. CDR3 bases: TGTGCCAGCAGTTTCAGGCTAGCGGGGTACGAGCAGTACTTC. This translates into CASSFRLAGYEQYF.

The J gene is TRBJ2-1, the V gene TRBV9; 9 bases are a match to TRBD2. Germline V gene sequence: CDR1 SGDLS, CDR2 YYNGEE. The CDR3 runs 15 residues. Unmatched junction bases numbered 9, after V lost 7 bases and J lost 4 bases. The CDR3 DNA follows: TGTGCCAGCGGTGGTAGTAGCGGGAGTTACAATGAGCAGTTCTTC. This codes for CASGGSSGSYNEQFF.

The V call is TRBV9, the J call TRBJ2-3, with 8 bases identical to TRBD1. The V gene end was trimmed by 3 bases and the J gene end by 6 bases; junction bases not matched to a gene: 9. The CDR3 extends over 15 amino acids. Germline lookup yields CDR1 SGDLS and CDR2 YYNGEE. The DNA of the CDR3 is TGTGCCAGCAGCGCCCGGACAGGGCCAGGGGATACGCAGTATTTT. Translation: CASSARTGPGDTQYF. Full variable domain (rest looked up from reference TRBV9 and TRBJ2-3): DSGVTQTPKHLITATGQRVTLRCSPRSGDLSVYWYQQSLDQGLQFLIQYYNGEERAKGNILERFSAQQFPDLHSELNLSSLELGDSALYFCASSARTGPGDTQYFGPGTRLTVL.

The rearrangement links TRBV2 to TRBJ2-7; D uncertain. This CDR3 is 14 amino acids long. Germline V gene sequence: CDR1 SNHLY, CDR2 FYNNEI. Trimming removed 6 bases at V and 1 base at J, with 13 bases between. The CDR3 spells CASSVIVSSYEQYF. The CDR3 nucleotides read TGTGCCAGCAGCGTCATCGTGAGTTCCTACGAGCAGTACTTC.

The chain couples TRBV7-2 to TRBJ2-5; D not resolved. Trimming removed 7 bases from V and 5 bases from J, with 14 bases in between. The CDR3 is 13 amino acids. Germline V lookup: CDR1 SGHTA, CDR2 FQGNSA. This CDR3 is CASTTAGLETQYF. CDR3 sequence (DNA): TGTGCCAGCACCACCGCCGGGCTGGAGACCCAGTACTTC.

This chain links TRBV11-2 with TRBJ2-5; D gene uncertain. With 2 bases removed from V and 1 base from J, the gap between germline ends came to 14 bases. CDR3 length: 16 amino acids. CDR1 is SGHAT, CDR2 FQNNGV, per germline. In DNA, the CDR3 is TGTGCCAGCAGCTTAACTGGGCCCGTCATCCAAGAGACCCAGTACTTC. It encodes CASSLTGPVIQETQYF. The variable domain in full, with the rest retrieved from reference TRBV11-2 and TRBJ2-5, is EAGVAQSPRYKIIEKRQSVAFWCNPISGHATLYWYQQILGQGPKLLIQFQNNGVVDDSQLPKDRFSAERLKGVDSTLKIQPAKLEDSAVYLCASSLTGPVIQETQYFGPGTRLLVL.

The chain is built from TRBV10-3 and TRBJ1-2; unclear D gene. Germline-derived CDR1 and CDR2 are ENHRY and SYGVKD. V shed 3 bases and J shed 4 bases, with 6 bases lying between them. The CDR3 is 12 amino acids. CDR3 sequence: CAISDDGYGYTF. DNA for the CDR3: TGTGCCATCAGTGACGACGGCTATGGCTACACCTTC.

V gene TRBV28 combines with J gene TRBJ2-1; D gene unclear. Germline values: CDR1 MDHEN, CDR2 SYDVKM. The V and J ends lost 2 bases and 4 bases respectively, with 6 bases between them. The CDR3 is 13 residues long. The CDR3 is CASSLGRYNEQFF. The CDR3 DNA reads TGTGCCAGCAGTTTAGGTAGATACAATGAGCAGTTCTTC.

V is TRBV9 and J is TRBJ2-1, with 7 bases lining up with TRBD2. The V gene end was trimmed by 0 bases and the J gene end by 15 bases; junction bases not matched to a gene: 9. The CDR3 loop spans 13 amino acids. Per the germline V gene, CDR1 is SGDLS and CDR2 is YYNGEE. The CDR3 sequence: CASSVDVGGSLFF. Written as DNA, the CDR3 is TGTGCCAGCAGCGTAGATGTGGGCGGGAGTCTGTTCTTC.

The chain employs TRBV18 and TRBJ1-1, with no clear D. The germline CDR1 and CDR2 sequences are KGHSH and LQKENI. The CDR3 covers 15 residues. The V end lost 3 bases, the J end lost 4 bases, and 15 bases lay between the germline ends. The CDR3 reads CASSPSAGSVTEAFF. The CDR3, as DNA: TGTGCCAGCTCACCCTCCGCCGGGTCGGTCACTGAAGCTTTCTTT.

This chain uses TRBV9 with TRBJ1-1; D gene uncertain. The V and J ends lost 1 base and 3 bases respectively, with 4 bases between them. Germline V gene sequence: CDR1 SGDLS, CDR2 YYNGEE. This CDR3 is 12 amino acids long. Here the CDR3 reads CASSVQDTEAFF. The CDR3 DNA is TGTGCCAGCAGCGTACAGGACACTGAAGCTTTCTTT. The entire variable domain, with the rest obtained from reference TRBV9 and TRBJ1-1, is as follows: DSGVTQTPKHLITATGQRVTLRCSPRSGDLSVYWYQQSLDQGLQFLIQYYNGEERAKGNILERFSAQQFPDLHSELNLSSLELGDSALYFCASSVQDTEAFFGQGTRLTVV.

V is TRBV9 and J is TRBJ2-2; TRBD2 aligns across 8 bases. CDR3 size: 15 residues. With 4 bases clipped from V and 0 bases from J, the junction kept 2 bases outside the gene matches. In germline, CDR1 is SGDLS, CDR2 YYNGEE. CDR3 residues: CASSSGLANTGELFF. The DNA of the CDR3 is TGTGCCAGCAGCTCGGGACTAGCGAACACCGGGGAGCTGTTTTTT.

The V call is TRBV7-8, the J call TRBJ1-1; D remains unclear. CDR3 length: 12 residues. V gave up 1 base and J gave up 8 bases, with 8 bases separating them. CDR1 SGHVS and CDR2 FQNEAQ come from the germline V gene. CDR3 sequence: CASSLGGVEAFF. The CDR3 DNA is TGTGCCAGCAGCTTAGGAGGTGTGGAAGCTTTCTTT.

The rearrangement links TRBV10-3 to TRBJ1-2; 7 bases map to TRBD1. Germline CDR1 reads ENHRY; CDR2 reads SYGVKD. The CDR3 contains 14 residues. With V trimmed by 2 bases and J by 3 bases, 3 bases remained unmatched. The CDR3 here is CAISEDRDDYGYTF. Here the CDR3 DNA reads TGTGCCATCAGTGAGGACAGGGATGACTATGGCTACACCTTC.